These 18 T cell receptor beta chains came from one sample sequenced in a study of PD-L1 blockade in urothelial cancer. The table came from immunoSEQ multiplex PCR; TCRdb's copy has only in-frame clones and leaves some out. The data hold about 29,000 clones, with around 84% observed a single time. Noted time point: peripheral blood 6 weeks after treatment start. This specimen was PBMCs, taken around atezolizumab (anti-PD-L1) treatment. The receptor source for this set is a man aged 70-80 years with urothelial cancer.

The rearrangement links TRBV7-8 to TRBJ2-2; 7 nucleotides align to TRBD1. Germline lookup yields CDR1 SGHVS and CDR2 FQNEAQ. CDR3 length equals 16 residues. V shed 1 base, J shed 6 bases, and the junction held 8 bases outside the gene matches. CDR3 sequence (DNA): TGTGCCAGCAGCTTAGTAGGGGGCGCCCGGGCCGGGGAGCTGTTTTTT. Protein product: CASSLVGGARAGELFF.

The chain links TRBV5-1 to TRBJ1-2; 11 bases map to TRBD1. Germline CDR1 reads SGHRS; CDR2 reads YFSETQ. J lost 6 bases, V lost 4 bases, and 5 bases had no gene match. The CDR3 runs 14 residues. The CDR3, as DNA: TGCGCCAGCAGCGCGGACAGGGGGCTTGATGGCTACACCTTC. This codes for CASSADRGLDGYTF.

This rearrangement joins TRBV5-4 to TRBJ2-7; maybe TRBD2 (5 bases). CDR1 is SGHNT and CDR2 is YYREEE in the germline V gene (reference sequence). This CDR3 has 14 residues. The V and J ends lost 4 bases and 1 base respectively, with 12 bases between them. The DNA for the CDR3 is TGTGCCAGCAGCCCCGGACTGGCATCCTACGAGCAGTACTTC. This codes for CASSPGLASYEQYF.

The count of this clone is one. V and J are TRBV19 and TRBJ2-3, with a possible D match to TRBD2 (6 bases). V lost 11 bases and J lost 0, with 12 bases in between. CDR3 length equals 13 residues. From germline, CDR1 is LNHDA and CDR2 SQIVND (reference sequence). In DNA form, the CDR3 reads TGTGCCTCCCAGCGGGCTAGCACAGATACGCAGTATTTT. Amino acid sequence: CASQRASTDTQYF. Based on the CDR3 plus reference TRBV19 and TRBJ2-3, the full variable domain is DGGITQSPKYLFRKEGQNVTLSCEQNLNHDAMYWYRQDPGQGLRLIYYSQIVNDFQKGDIAEGYSVSREKKESFPLTVTSAQKNPTAFYLCASQRASTDTQYFGPGTRLTVL.

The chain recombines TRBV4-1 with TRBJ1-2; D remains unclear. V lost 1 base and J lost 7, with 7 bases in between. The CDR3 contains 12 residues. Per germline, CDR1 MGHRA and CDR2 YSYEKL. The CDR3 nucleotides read TGCGCCAGCAGCCAAGGCGTTTTTGGCTACACCTTC. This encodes CASSQGVFGYTF.

The CDR3 loop reads CASSYRPSGGASDTQYF. The CDR3 DNA reads as TGCGCCAGCAGCTACCGACCTAGCGGGGGGGCATCAGATACGCAGTATTTT. This chain uses TRBV5-1 with TRBJ2-3; 12 bases align to TRBD2. Trimming removed 3 bases from V and 4 bases from J; junction bases left unmatched: 9. The CDR3 extends over 17 amino acids. CDR1 and CDR2 from the germline V gene are SGHRS and YFSETQ. The full variable domain, rest sourced from reference TRBV5-1 and TRBJ2-3, is KAGVTQTPRYLIKTRGQQVTLSCSPISGHRSVSWYQQTPGQGLQFLFEYFSETQRNKGNFPGRFSGRQFSNSRSEMNVSTLELGDSALYLCASSYRPSGGASDTQYFGPGTRLTVL.

CDR3 protein: CASSQDVAGERNEQFF. The CDR3 nucleotides are TGCGCCAGCAGCCAAGATGTAGCGGGAGAGAGGAATGAGCAGTTCTTC. The chain uses TRBV4-3 and TRBJ2-1, with 9 positions matching TRBD2. With 0 bases clipped from V and 7 bases from J, the junction kept 7 bases outside the gene matches. This CDR3 contains 16 residues. The germline CDR1 and CDR2 sequences are LGHNA and YSLEER.

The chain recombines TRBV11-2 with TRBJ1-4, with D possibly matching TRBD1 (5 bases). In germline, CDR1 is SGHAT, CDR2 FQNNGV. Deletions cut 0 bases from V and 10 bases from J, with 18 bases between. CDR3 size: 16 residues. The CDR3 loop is CASSLDLVDISRKLFF. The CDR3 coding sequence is TGTGCCAGCAGCTTAGATCTAGTGGACATCAGTCGAAAACTGTTTTTT.

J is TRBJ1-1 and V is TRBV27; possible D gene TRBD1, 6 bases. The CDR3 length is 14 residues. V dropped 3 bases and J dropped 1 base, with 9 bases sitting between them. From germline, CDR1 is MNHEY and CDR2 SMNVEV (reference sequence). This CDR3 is CASSFSRGNTEAFF. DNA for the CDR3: TGTGCCAGCAGTTTCAGCAGGGGGAACACTGAAGCTTTCTTT.

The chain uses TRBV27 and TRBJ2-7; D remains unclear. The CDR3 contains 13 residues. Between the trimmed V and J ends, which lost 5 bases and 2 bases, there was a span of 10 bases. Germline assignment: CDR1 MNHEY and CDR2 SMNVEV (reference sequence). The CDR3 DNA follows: TGTGCCAGCAGTCGGGTTCGGGCCTACGAGCAGTACTTC. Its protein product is CASSRVRAYEQYF.

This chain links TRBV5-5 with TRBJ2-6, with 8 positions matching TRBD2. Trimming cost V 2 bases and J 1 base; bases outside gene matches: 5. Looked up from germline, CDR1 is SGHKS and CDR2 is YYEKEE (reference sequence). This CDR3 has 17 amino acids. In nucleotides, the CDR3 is TGTGCCAGCAGCTTATCGGGGGGGGCGTCTGGGGCCAACGTCCTGACTTTC. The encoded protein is CASSLSGGASGANVLTF. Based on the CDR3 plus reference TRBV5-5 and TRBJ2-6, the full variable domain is DAGVTQSPTHLIKTRGQQVTLRCSPISGHKSVSWYQQVLGQGPQFIFQYYEKEERGRGNFPDRFSARQFPNYSSELNVNALLLGDSALYLCASSLSGGASGANVLTFGAGSRLTVL.

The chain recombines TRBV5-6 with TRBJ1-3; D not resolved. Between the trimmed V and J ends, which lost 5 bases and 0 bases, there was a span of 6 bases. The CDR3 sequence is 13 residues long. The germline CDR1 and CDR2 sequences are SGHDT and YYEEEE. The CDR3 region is CASRLVSGNTIYF. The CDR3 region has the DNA TGTGCCAGCAGGCTAGTCTCTGGAAACACCATATATTTT. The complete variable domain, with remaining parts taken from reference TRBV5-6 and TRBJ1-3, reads DAGVTQSPTHLIKTRGQQVTLRCSPKSGHDTVSWYQQALGQGPQFIFQYYEEEERQRGNFPDRFSGHQFPNYSSELNVNALLLGDSALYLCASRLVSGNTIYFGEGSWLTVV.

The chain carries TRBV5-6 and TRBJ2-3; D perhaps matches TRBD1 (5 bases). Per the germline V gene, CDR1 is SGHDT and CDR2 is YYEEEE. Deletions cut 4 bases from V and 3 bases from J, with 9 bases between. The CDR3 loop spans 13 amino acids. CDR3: CASSTRQTDTQYF. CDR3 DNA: TGTGCCAGCAGCACCCGACAGACAGATACGCAGTATTTT.

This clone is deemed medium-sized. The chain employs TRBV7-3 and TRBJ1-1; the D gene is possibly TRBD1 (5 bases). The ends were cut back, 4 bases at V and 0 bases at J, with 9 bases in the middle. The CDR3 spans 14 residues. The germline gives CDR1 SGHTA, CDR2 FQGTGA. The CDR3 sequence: CASSSLTVNTEAFF. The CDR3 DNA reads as TGTGCCAGCAGCTCCTTGACAGTGAACACTGAAGCTTTCTTT.

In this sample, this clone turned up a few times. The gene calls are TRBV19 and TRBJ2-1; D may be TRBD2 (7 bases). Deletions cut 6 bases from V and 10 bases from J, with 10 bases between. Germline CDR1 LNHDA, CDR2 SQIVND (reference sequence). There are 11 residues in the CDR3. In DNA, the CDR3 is TGTGCCAGTAGGGAGGGGGGGGAGCAGTTCTTC. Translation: CASREGGEQFF.

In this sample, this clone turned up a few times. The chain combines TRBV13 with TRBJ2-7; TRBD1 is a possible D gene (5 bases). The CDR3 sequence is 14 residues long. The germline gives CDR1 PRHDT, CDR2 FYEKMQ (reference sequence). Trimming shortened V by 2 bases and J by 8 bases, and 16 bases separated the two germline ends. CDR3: CASSLTRALNQQYF. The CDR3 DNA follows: TGTGCCAGCAGCTTAACCAGGGCGTTAAACCAGCAGTACTTC.

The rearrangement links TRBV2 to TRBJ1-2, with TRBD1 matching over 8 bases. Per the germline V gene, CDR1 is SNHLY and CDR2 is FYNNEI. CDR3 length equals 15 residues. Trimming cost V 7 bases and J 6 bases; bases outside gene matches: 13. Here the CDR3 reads CASNYLAGDRNGYTF. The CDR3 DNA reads TGTGCCAGCAATTATCTCGCGGGGGACAGGAATGGCTACACCTTC.

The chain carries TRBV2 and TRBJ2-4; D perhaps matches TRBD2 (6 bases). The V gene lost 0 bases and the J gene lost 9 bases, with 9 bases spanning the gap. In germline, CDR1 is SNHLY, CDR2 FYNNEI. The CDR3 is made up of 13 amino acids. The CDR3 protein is CASSEARGGIQYF. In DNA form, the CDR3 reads TGTGCCAGCAGTGAAGCGCGGGGAGGCATTCAGTACTTC.